Following are 15 T cell receptor beta chains from one sample sequenced in a study of T-cell reconstitution after alpha-beta-depleted transplantation in children. Unique molecular identifiers were incorporated during preparation of the TCRbeta library. Using its own MiXCR run on the PCR reads, TCRdb lists one record per CDR3 protein. The sample includes 550,000 to 800,000 distinct CDR3 sequences, around 13% of them seen just once. The sequenced sample was PBMCs, obtained before TCRalphabeta/CD19-depleted stem cell transplant. These receptors were collected from a girl aged 2-10 years with congenital amegakaryocytic thrombocytopenia, due to receive a stem cell transplant.

In this sample, this clonotype turned up many times. V is TRBV12-3 or TRBV12-4 and J is TRBJ1-2; D not resolved. Between the trimmed V and J ends, which lost 4 bases and 7 bases, there was a span of 10 bases. This CDR3 has 12 amino acids. Here the CDR3 reads CASSSRRGGYTF. CDR3 nucleotide sequence: TGTGCCAGCAGTTCTCGTCGGGGTGGCTACACCTTC.

This clonotype has only a few counts. The chain links TRBV11-2 to TRBJ2-3; 12 bases map to TRBD1. Germline values: CDR1 SGHAT, CDR2 FQNNGV. The V gene end was trimmed by 5 bases and the J gene end by 5 bases; junction bases not matched to a gene: 5. This CDR3 spans 15 amino acids. The CDR3 region has the DNA TGTGCCAGCAGCCGGGGACAGGGGGCCCAAGATACGCAGTATTTT. It codes for CASSRGQGAQDTQYF.

In its sample, this clonotype was seen many times. This rearrangement joins TRBV12-3 or TRBV12-4 to TRBJ2-7; the D is unclear. This CDR3 spans 14 amino acids. Trimming removed 5 bases at V and 2 bases at J, with 13 bases between. Here the CDR3 reads CASSLSHGAYEQYF. For the CDR3, the DNA is TGTGCCAGCAGTCTTAGCCATGGGGCCTACGAGCAGTACTTC.

This clonotype was recorded many times. This chain links TRBV5-1 with TRBJ2-7; 7 nucleotides agree with TRBD1. Losses at the gene ends were 4 bases for V and 4 bases for J; bases not matched to a gene: 8. This CDR3 is built from 14 residues. Germline CDR1 SGHRS, CDR2 YFSETQ. The CDR3 spells CASSPATGNYEQYF. CDR3 DNA sequence: TGCGCCAGCAGCCCCGCGACAGGGAATTACGAGCAGTACTTC.

This clonotype was observed many times. This rearrangement joins TRBV7-2 to TRBJ2-5; D is tentatively TRBD1 or TRBD2 (5 bases each). From germline, CDR1 is SGHTA and CDR2 FQGNSA. The CDR3 extends over 14 amino acids. V shed 4 bases and J shed 6 bases, with 15 bases lying between them. CDR3 sequence reads: CASSSGGPLKTQYF. Here the CDR3 DNA reads TGTGCCAGCAGCTCTGGGGGACCTCTGAAGACCCAGTACTTC.

This clonotype has more than one count but fewer than ten. The chain employs TRBV29-1 and TRBJ1-1; a possible D gene is TRBD1 (5 bases). Trimming took off 4 bases at V and 0 bases at J, with 9 bases between the two ends. The CDR3 sequence is 13 residues long. Germline CDR1 SQVTM, CDR2 ANQGSEA. The CDR3 sequence is CSVGEGLNTEAFF. The CDR3 DNA sequence: TGCAGCGTTGGTGAGGGACTGAACACTGAAGCTTTCTTT.

This sequence joins TRBV7-9 and TRBJ1-2, with 9 nucleotides matching TRBD1. Germline V gene lookup returns CDR1 SEHNR and CDR2 FQNEAQ (reference sequence). This CDR3 contains 14 residues. V gave up 6 bases and J gave up 8 bases; unmatched junction bases: 10. The CDR3 DNA reads as TGTGCCAGCAGTCCGTGGGGACAGGGAGGCGGCTACACCTTC. It codes for CASSPWGQGGGYTF. The full variable domain, completed using reference TRBV7-9 and TRBJ1-2, is DTGVSQNPRHKITKRGQNVTFRCDPISEHNRLYWYRQTLGQGPEFLTYFQNEAQLEKSRLLSDRFSAERPKGSFSTLEIQRTEQGDSAMYLCASSPWGQGGGYTFGSGTRLTVV.

This clonotype showed up many times. This chain's CDR3 is CASSLYPGEAYNEQFF. As DNA, the CDR3 is TGTGCCAGCAGTTTATATCCGGGAGAGGCCTACAATGAGCAGTTCTTC. The J gene is TRBJ2-1, the V gene TRBV12-3 or TRBV12-4; D may be TRBD2 (6 bases). The CDR3 runs 16 residues. V was trimmed by 2 bases and J by 2 bases, leaving 13 bases between them.

This rearrangement joins TRBV12-3 or TRBV12-4 to TRBJ2-3; D gene uncertain. This CDR3 has 11 amino acids. Trimming shortened V by 6 bases and J by 4 bases, and 5 bases separated the two germline ends. The DNA of the CDR3 is TGTGCCAGCAGGGTAGCAGATACGCAGTATTTT. Amino acids: CASRVADTQYF.

The chain employs TRBV4-1 and TRBJ2-3; D might be TRBD1 or TRBD2, each matching 5 bases. CDR3 length: 16 residues. Trimming left V 3 bases short and J 3 bases short, with 16 bases between. From germline, CDR1 is MGHRA and CDR2 YSYEKL. The CDR3 sequence: CASSHLGTQQTDTQYF. Written as DNA, the CDR3 is TGCGCCAGCAGCCACCTCGGGACCCAACAAACAGATACGCAGTATTTT.

This clonotype was seen a handful of times. CDR3 bases: TGTGCCAGCAGCGTAGAAACGGGAGGGCCAGATACGCAGTATTTT. Its protein product is CASSVETGGPDTQYF. The rearrangement links TRBV9 to TRBJ2-3; 8 bases fit TRBD2. Germline lookup yields CDR1 SGDLS and CDR2 YYNGEE. This CDR3 has 15 amino acids. Trimming removed 0 bases from V and 4 bases from J; junction bases left unmatched: 4.

Ten or more counts support this clonotype. The V and J genes are TRBV28 and TRBJ2-1; TRBD2 matches at 12 bases. The CDR3 extends over 15 amino acids. Germline CDR1 MDHEN, CDR2 SYDVKM. The V segment lost 4 bases and the J segment 8 bases; nucleotides outside the gene matches: 6. The CDR3 DNA reads as TGTGCCAGCAGTTCTAGACTAGCGGGAGTGGATGAGCAGTTCTTC. Encoded protein: CASSSRLAGVDEQFF.

The V gene is TRBV12-3 or TRBV12-4, the J gene TRBJ2-1, with D uncertain. V was cut by 6 bases and J by 6 bases, with 15 bases left in between. This CDR3 region has 14 residues. For the CDR3, the DNA is TGTGCCAGCAGCCCGCCGGGTATAGGCAATGAGCAGTTCTTC. Residues: CASSPPGIGNEQFF.

With respect to this clonotype: This could be a read error, since a much larger clone is one nucleotide away. The chain is built from TRBV5-1 and TRBJ2-1, with 7 bases lining up with TRBD2. This CDR3 region has 14 residues. Trimming took 7 bases from V and 6 from J; bases not matched to a gene: 10. Germline assignment: CDR1 SGHRS and CDR2 YFSETQ. The DNA of the CDR3 is TGCGCCAGCGGCCCCGGTCCGGGGGGCAATGAGCAGTTCTTC. This translates into CASGPGPGGNEQFF.

This clonotype was seen at least ten times. V and J are TRBV29-1 and TRBJ2-7, with TRBD1 matching over 7 bases. J lost 3 bases, V lost 1 base, and 6 bases had no gene match. This CDR3 comprises 14 residues. The V gene's germline CDR1 is SQVTM and CDR2 ANQGSEA. The CDR3: CSVEAEGANYEQYF. The CDR3 DNA sequence: TGCAGCGTTGAAGCAGAGGGGGCGAACTACGAGCAGTACTTC.